Given below is one T cell receptor (beta chain) in context. Its antigen remains unidentified. The data were obtained in a study of OX40 agonist ivuxolimab in advanced cancers. Study results and caveats: On average, a greater number of expanded clones characterised CD8+ T cells relative to CD4+.

The CDR3 has 14 amino acids. Germline-derived CDR1 and CDR2 are LNHDA and SQIVND (reference sequence). Trimming stripped 5 bases from V and 2 bases from J, with 13 bases between. The method was immunoSEQ multiplex PCR; TCRdb's version includes in-frame clones alone and lacks a portion of them. The table has roughly 76,000 clones, 92% seen once. The sample consisted of CD4+ or CD8+ T cells sorted from blood, taken in a trial of the OX40 agonist ivuxolimab. The TCR comes from an adult with an advanced solid tumor such as melanoma, head and neck, liver or kidney cancer. The chain combines TRBV19 with TRBJ2-7; D is ambiguous. CDR3 nucleotides: TGTGCCAGTAGTTATAGTTCACCCCCCTACGAGCAGTACTTC. It specifies CASSYSSPPYEQYF. The whole variable domain, filled in from reference TRBV19 and TRBJ2-7, reads DGGITQSPKYLFRKEGQNVTLSCEQNLNHDAMYWYRQDPGQGLRLIYYSQIVNDFQKGDIAEGYSVSREKKESFPLTVTSAQKNPTAFYLCASSYSSPPYEQYFGPGTRLTVT.